Below, 26 T cell receptor beta chains from the same sample are listed, as sequenced in a study of siplizumab effects on memory and regulatory T cells. This table comes from immunoSEQ multiplex PCR, and its TCRdb copy is limited to in-frame clones, with some not included. The sample includes over 60,000 clones, roughly nine tenths of them seen just once. Sequencing used CD8+ T cells sorted from blood. The source is a human donor in good health.

Remarks on this clone: The junction does not match germline at one end; this may be a read error. This sequence joins TRBV7-7 and TRBJ2-3; 8 positions agree with TRBD2. This CDR3 region has 14 residues. The germline CDR1 and CDR2 sequences are SSHAT and FNYEAQ (reference sequence). CDR3 nucleotides: TGTGCTAGCAGCTTAGCCCTAGCGGGAGATACGCAGTATTTT. Protein: CASSLALAGDTQYF. The entire variable domain, with the rest obtained from reference TRBV7-7 and TRBJ2-3, is as follows: GAGVSQSPRYKVTKRGQDVTLRCDPISSHATLYWYQQALGQGPEFLTYFNYEAQPDKSGLPSDRFSAERPEGSISTLTIQRTEQRDSAMYRCASSLALAGDTQYFGPGTRLTVL.

This clone was counted only a few times. The chain links TRBV19 to TRBJ2-4; weak D call: TRBD2 (5 bases). This CDR3 has 13 amino acids. In germline, CDR1 is LNHDA, CDR2 SQIVND (reference sequence). The V end lost 7 bases, the J end lost 7 bases, and 14 bases lay between the germline ends. CDR3 amino acids: CASTLGSGNIQYF. The CDR3 DNA reads TGTGCCAGTACGTTGGGATCGGGGAACATTCAGTACTTC.

The chain is built from TRBV2 and TRBJ2-6; the D gene is possibly TRBD1 (5 bases). Trimming pared 5 bases from V and 0 bases from J, leaving 14 bases between. The length of the CDR3 is 17 residues. Germline values: CDR1 SNHLY, CDR2 FYNNEI. This chain's CDR3 is CASSSRYDSSGANVLTF. In nucleotides, the CDR3 is TGTGCCAGCAGTTCTCGCTACGACAGCTCTGGGGCCAACGTCCTGACTTTC.

In regard to this clone: Other nucleotide sequences in the sample specify the same CDR3. The V and J genes are TRBV6-5 and TRBJ2-5; D unresolved. Trimming stripped 4 bases from V and 4 bases from J, with 4 bases between. CDR1 MNHEY and CDR2 SVGAGI come from the germline V gene. The CDR3 is 11 amino acids. CDR3 sequence (DNA): TGTGCCAGCAGTTTAGGAGAGACCCAGTACTTC. It yields the protein CASSLGETQYF.

This chain uses TRBV27 with TRBJ1-5, with unresolved D. The CDR3 is 13 amino acids. Germline V CDR1 and CDR2: MNHEY, SMNVEV (reference sequence). The V end was cut by 6 bases, the J end by 0 bases, with 6 bases between. The CDR3 region has the DNA TGTGCCAGCAGGCCACATAGCAATCAGCCCCAGCATTTT. Encoded protein: CASRPHSNQPQHF.

V and J are TRBV18 and TRBJ2-5; D possibly corresponds to TRBD1 (6 bases). Between the trimmed V and J ends, which lost 4 bases and 0 bases, there was a span of 15 bases. This CDR3 comprises 16 residues. CDR1 and CDR2 from the germline V gene are KGHSH and LQKENI. CDR3 sequence (DNA): TGTGCCAGCTCACGAGGGGGATTGGGGTACCAAGAGACCCAGTACTTC. This gives the protein CASSRGGLGYQETQYF.

This sequence joins TRBV7-6 and TRBJ2-1; 11 bases align to TRBD2. Looked up from germline, CDR1 is SGHVS and CDR2 is FNYEAQ. The CDR3 runs 15 residues. V gave up 6 bases and J gave up 5 bases; unmatched junction bases: 6. The CDR3 nucleotides are TGTGCCAGCAGGAAATCTAGCGGGGGGCACAATGAGCAGTTCTTC. Its translation: CASRKSSGGHNEQFF.

CDR3 sequence reads: CASSTPPGPTYNEQFF. The CDR3 nucleotides read TGTGCCAGCAGTACCCCACCGGGGCCAACCTACAATGAGCAGTTCTTC. V usage is TRBV7-6 and J usage is TRBJ2-1; D is perhaps TRBD1 or TRBD2 (5 bases each). The germline CDR1 and CDR2 sequences are SGHVS and FNYEAQ. CDR3 length: 16 residues. Deletions cut 6 bases from V and 2 bases from J, with 17 bases between.

The rearrangement uses TRBV7-9 and TRBJ2-7; 7 positions match TRBD2. Germline CDR1 is SEHNR and CDR2 is FQNEAQ (reference sequence). V trimming: 5 bases; J trimming: 2 bases; junction bases outside the gene matches: 6. The CDR3 extends over 14 amino acids. The CDR3 DNA reads TGTGCCAGCAGCCCCGAGGGGAGGGCCTACGAGCAGTACTTC. Its protein is CASSPEGRAYEQYF.

This clone was seen once. The chain carries TRBV6-5 and TRBJ2-1, with 7 bases identical to TRBD1. The ends lost 10 bases at V and 10 bases at J; junction bases unmatched: 7. There are 11 residues in the CDR3. Germline V gene data show CDR1 as MNHEY and CDR2 as SVGAGI. This CDR3 is CATKGAREQFF. CDR3 bases: TGTGCCACAAAGGGGGCAAGGGAGCAGTTCTTC.

The CDR3 DNA follows: TGCAGCGCAGACACCCGGACATCGAACACTGAAGCTTTCTTT. Its translation is CSADTRTSNTEAFF. The chain has TRBV29-1 and TRBJ1-1, with D possibly TRBD1 on 5 matching bases. The V end was cut by 7 bases, the J end by 1 base, with 16 bases between. The CDR3 loop spans 14 amino acids. Per germline, CDR1 SQVTM and CDR2 ANQGSEA. The whole variable domain, remainder taken from reference TRBV29-1 and TRBJ1-1, is SAVISQKPSRDICQRGTSLTIQCQVDSQVTMMFWYRQQPGQSLTLIATANQGSEATYESGFVIDKFPISRPNLTFSTLTVSNMSPEDSSIYLCSADTRTSNTEAFFGQGTRLTVV.

CDR3 DNA sequence: TGTGCCAGCAGTCTACAGGGGGCTGATGGCTACACCTTC. Translation gives CASSLQGADGYTF. V usage is TRBV6-6 and J usage is TRBJ1-2; TRBD1 matches at 9 bases. This CDR3 is built from 13 residues. V shed 5 bases, J shed 6 bases, and the junction held 4 bases outside the gene matches. From germline, CDR1 is MNHNY and CDR2 SVGAGI (reference sequence).

The J gene is TRBJ1-5, the V gene TRBV19; D perhaps matches TRBD1 (6 bases). Germline assignment: CDR1 LNHDA and CDR2 SQIVND (reference sequence). Trimming pared 3 bases from V and 5 bases from J, leaving 11 bases between. The CDR3 extends over 14 amino acids. The CDR3 coding sequence is TGTGCCAGTAGTATTCAGGGGACCGATCAGCCCCAGCATTTT. Translated, it gives CASSIQGTDQPQHF.

Details on this clone: An end of the junction does not agree with germline; a read error may underlie this. The V call is TRBV27, the J call TRBJ2-2; D is possibly TRBD1 or TRBD2 (6 bases each). This CDR3 is 14 amino acids long. The V gene's germline CDR1 is MNHEY and CDR2 SMNVEV (reference sequence). In DNA form, the CDR3 reads TGTGCCAGCAGGATACAGGGCAACACCGGGGGGCTGTTTTTT. Translation gives CASRIQGNTGGLFF.

A word on this clone: Other DNA sequences of this sample code for an identical CDR3. This chain links TRBV7-9 with TRBJ2-7; possibly TRBD2 for D (6 bases). In germline, CDR1 is SEHNR, CDR2 FQNEAQ (reference sequence). The CDR3 runs to 13 residues. The V end was cut by 4 bases, the J end by 2 bases, with 9 bases between. The CDR3 sequence: CASSSGLAYEQYF. CDR3 sequence (DNA): TGTGCCAGCAGCTCGGGACTCGCCTACGAGCAGTACTTC.

The V call is TRBV19, the J call TRBJ1-1, with a weak D call TRBD1 (6 bases). Deletions cut 7 bases from V and 1 base from J, with 7 bases between. This CDR3 is 12 amino acids long. Germline V CDR1 and CDR2: LNHDA, SQIVND (reference sequence). The CDR3 loop is CASKQGNTEAFF. The CDR3 DNA follows: TGTGCCAGTAAACAGGGGAACACTGAAGCTTTCTTT.

The chain has TRBV5-6 and TRBJ2-1; 9 bases fit TRBD1. The CDR3 covers 14 residues. CDR1 is SGHDT and CDR2 is YYEEEE in the germline V gene. With V trimmed by 1 base and J by 8 bases, 4 bases remained unmatched. The CDR3 is CASSLTGGVDEQFF. CDR3 in DNA: TGTGCCAGCAGCTTGACAGGGGGCGTAGATGAGCAGTTCTTC.

The rearrangement joins TRBV7-9 to TRBJ2-7; 11 nucleotides line up with TRBD2. The CDR3 extends over 13 amino acids. Germline CDR1 reads SEHNR; CDR2 reads FQNEAQ (reference sequence). V lost 7 bases and J lost 6; bases outside the gene matches: 5. CDR3 bases: TGTGCCAGCACCACTAGCGGGAGCAGCGAGCAGTACTTC. Residues: CASTTSGSSEQYF.

This chain links TRBV30 with TRBJ1-2; possibly TRBD1 for D (6 bases). In germline, CDR1 is GTSNPN, CDR2 SVGIG (reference sequence). The CDR3 length is 17 residues. Trimming removed 0 bases from V and 3 bases from J, with 20 bases in between. CDR3 protein: CAWSVHGVQGTHYGYTF. Written as DNA, the CDR3 is TGTGCCTGGAGTGTACACGGTGTTCAGGGGACCCACTATGGCTACACCTTC.

The chain has TRBV2 and TRBJ2-5; TRBD2 matches at 9 bases. Trimming at V came to 10 bases and at J to 4 bases, leaving 7 bases not matched to a gene. The CDR3 extends over 13 amino acids. Germline V gives CDR1 SNHLY, CDR2 FYNNEI. Here the CDR3 DNA reads TGTGCCAACTATAGCGGGAGAGGAGAGACCCAGTACTTC. Translating it yields CANYSGRGETQYF.

The CDR3 protein is CASSQVIGVARMDTEAFF. The CDR3 coding sequence is TGTGCCAGCAGCCAAGTCATAGGAGTGGCCAGGATGGACACTGAAGCTTTCTTT. This chain connects TRBV4-2 to TRBJ1-1; no clear D gene. Germline values: CDR1 LGHNA, CDR2 YNFKEQ. The CDR3 runs to 18 residues. Trimming left V 1 base short and J 3 bases short, with 21 bases between.

This clone is a singleton in its sample. The rearrangement joins TRBV11-2 to TRBJ2-5; 9 bases fit TRBD1. This CDR3 has 16 amino acids. In germline, CDR1 is SGHAT, CDR2 FQNNGV. V lost 4 bases, J lost 1 base, and 7 bases stayed unmatched. The CDR3 reads CASSYNRGLLQETQYF. In nucleotides, the CDR3 is TGTGCCAGCAGCTATAACAGGGGGCTCCTCCAAGAGACCCAGTACTTC.

V and J are TRBV2 and TRBJ1-4, with unresolved D. Trimming took 4 bases from V and 0 from J, leaving 9 bases between them. CDR3 size: 15 residues. CDR1 is SNHLY, CDR2 FYNNEI, per germline. The DNA of the CDR3 is TGTGCCAGCAGTGCGATCGAGCCAACTAATGAAAAACTGTTTTTT. This gives the protein CASSAIEPTNEKLFF. Together with reference TRBV2 and TRBJ1-4, the CDR3 gives the full variable domain: EPEVTQTPSHQVTQMGQEVILRCVPISNHLYFYWYRQILGQKVEFLVSFYNNEISEKSEIFDDQFSVERPDGSNFTLKIRSTKLEDSAMYFCASSAIEPTNEKLFFGSGTQLSVL.

J is TRBJ2-5 and V is TRBV5-4; 10 bases fit TRBD2. From germline, CDR1 is SGHNT and CDR2 YYREEE (reference sequence). The CDR3 is made up of 15 amino acids. V shed 6 bases and J 2 bases; nucleotides not matched to a gene: 7. The CDR3 DNA is TGTGCCAGCACCTTAGCGGGAGGCCTACAAGAGACCCAGTACTTC. Translation: CASTLAGGLQETQYF.

This clone has just one count. V is TRBV2 and J is TRBJ2-3; 8 nucleotides match TRBD1. Trimming removed 7 bases from V and 5 bases from J; junction bases left unmatched: 8. Germline CDR1 SNHLY, CDR2 FYNNEI. The CDR3 length is 14 residues. This CDR3 reads CASIGAGGKDTQYF. In DNA, the CDR3 is TGTGCCAGCATAGGGGCAGGGGGCAAAGATACGCAGTATTTT.

The chain couples TRBV5-5 to TRBJ2-7; no reliable D call. CDR3 length: 12 residues. Trimming took 4 bases from V and 3 from J, leaving 8 bases between them. The germline gives CDR1 SGHKS, CDR2 YYEKEE (reference sequence). CDR3 residues: CASSVELYEQYF. DNA of the CDR3: TGTGCCAGCAGCGTGGAGCTCTACGAGCAGTACTTC.